This T cell receptor (beta chain) was captured in a study of a mutant IDH1 vaccine in newly diagnosed glioma (dated by TCRdb to 2020 to 2022). Describing the broader study: Patients were given eight vaccinations, in weeks 1, 3, 5, 7, 11, 15, 19 and 23, which matched visits V03 through V10. Vaccination began 4-6 weeks after radiotherapy alone, or alongside temozolomide cycles in the chemotherapy-containing groups. Six visits were used for peripheral blood collection: V03 (baseline), V05, V07, V10, V12 and V13. Longitudinal TCRB deep sequencing was performed for about two dozen treated patients wherever samples were available for exploratory analyses. Prior to enrollment, standard therapy consisting of radiotherapy alone, temozolomide alone, or radiochemotherapy with temozolomide had been administered to patients, with the combination being received by most patients. Of the 32 patients who were treated, around 60% were male and approximately 40% were female, and the mean age was roughly 40 years.

Read against the paper, the sample's time point label means: week 23, last vaccination. Each vaccine dose, consisting of 300 ug of a 20-mer mutant IDH1 peptide in Montanide, was administered subcutaneously with topical imiquimod. Donors had newly diagnosed WHO grade 3 or 4 IDH1-mutant astrocytomas with loss of nuclear ATRX. The samples were drawn from NOA16, a multicentre, single-arm, open-label phase I trial in Germany that tested a mutant IDH1 peptide vaccine in humans for the first time. Genomic DNA for TCRB sequencing was isolated from EDTA blood with the DNeasy Blood and Tissue Kit. Libraries were built with the immunoSEQ multiplex PCR assay. The hsTCRB Kit was used according to the manufacturer's protocol to amplify rearranged TCR beta chain sequences. TCRB libraries were sequenced on an Illumina MiSeq. Per the source publication's procedure: The kit vendor's proprietary platform handled demultiplexing, trimming and gene mapping. TCRdb mirrors the immuneACCESS table, restricted to in-frame sequences. Some clones are absent from its copies; in checked studies, under half trace to an unresolved V gene, and the reason for the others is unknown. The D gene and trimming were derived from the DNA, and the V and J assignments and clone size from that table. Across this sample there are tens of thousands of clones, with about four fifths seen only once. The ten largest clones take up around 6.5% of the sample.

General conclusions and limits of the study: According to the authors, sample limitations meant that analyses of patient blood samples could not be reproduced. Across multiple MHC alleles, vaccine-induced immune responses were seen in about 93% of patients. No apparent relationship was observed between pseudoprogression and alterations in the top peripheral T cell clonotypes detected by TCRB sequencing. Availability determined which PBMC samples were chosen for TCRB deep sequencing.

CDR1 and CDR2 were assigned from the germline V gene (reference sequence) as SSHAT and FNYEAQ. From cysteine to phenylalanine, the CDR3 is 13 amino acids long. Just CDR3 DNA is preserved here, 39 bases in frame from base 1. About this clone itself: Its recognized antigen is unknown. At one boundary the junction diverges from the germline segment, which might be a read error.

The V and J segments used are TRBV7-7 and TRBJ1-4; the D gene is unclear. The sequence derives from a woman in her thirties or forties with glioma. Some clones in this sample may be carry-over from other donors' samples. This material consisted of PBMCs, taken from a glioma patient whose treatment included an IDH1 peptide vaccine. Read as DNA, the sequence is TGTGCTAGCAGTCTCACATGGGGTGAAAAACTGTTTTTT. It is translated as CASSLTWGEKLFF.